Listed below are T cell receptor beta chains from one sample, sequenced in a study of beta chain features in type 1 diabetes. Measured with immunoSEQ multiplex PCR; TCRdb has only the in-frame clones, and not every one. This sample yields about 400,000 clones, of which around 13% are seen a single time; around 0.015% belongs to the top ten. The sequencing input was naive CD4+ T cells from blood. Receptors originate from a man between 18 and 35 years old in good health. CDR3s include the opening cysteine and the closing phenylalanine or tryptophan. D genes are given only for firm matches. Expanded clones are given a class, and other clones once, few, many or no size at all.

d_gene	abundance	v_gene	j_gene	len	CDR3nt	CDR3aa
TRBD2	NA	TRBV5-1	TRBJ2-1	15	TGCGCCAGCGGAGGACTAGCGCAATTCAATGATGAGCAGTTCTTC	CASGGLAQFNDEQFF
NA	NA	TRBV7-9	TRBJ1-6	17	TGTGCCAGCAGCCCCCTAGTCGACAGCTCCTATAATTCACCCCTCCACTTT	CASSPLVDSSYNSPLHF
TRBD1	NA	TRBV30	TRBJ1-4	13	TGTGCCTGGACCGGGACAGGGGACGAAAAACTGTTTTTT	CAWTGTGDEKLFF
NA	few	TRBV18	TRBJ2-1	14	TGTGCCAGCCAATATAGGCTAGCCGACAATGAGCAGTTCTTC	CASQYRLADNEQFF
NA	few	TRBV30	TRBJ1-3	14	TGTGCCTGGACATCGGCCCCCGCGGGGAACACCATATATTTT	CAWTSAPAGNTIYF
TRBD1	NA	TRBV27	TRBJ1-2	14	TGTGCCAGCAGCCGACAGGGGTCGGACTATGGCTACACCTTC	CASSRQGSDYGYTF
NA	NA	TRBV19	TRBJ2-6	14	TGTGCCAGTAGCTTCGGTCCCGGGGCCAACGTCCTGACTTTC	CASSFGPGANVLTF
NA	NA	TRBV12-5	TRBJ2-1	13	TGTGCTAGTGGCCAGGGGACGAGCAATGAGCAGTTCTTC	CASGQGTSNEQFF
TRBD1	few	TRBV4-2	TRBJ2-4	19	TGTGCCAGCAGCCAAGAACGGACAGGGGGCCTGCTAGCCAAAAACATTCAGTACTTC	CASSQERTGGLLAKNIQYF
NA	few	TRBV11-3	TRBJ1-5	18	TGTGCCAGCAGCTTAGTATCGGGCCCCAGGGGTAGCAATCAGCCCCAGCATTTT	CASSLVSGPRGSNQPQHF
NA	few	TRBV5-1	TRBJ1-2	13	TGCGCCAGCAGCTTGGAAGGGGCAAGGGGCTACACCTTC	CASSLEGARGYTF
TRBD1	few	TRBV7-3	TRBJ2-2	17	TGTGCCAGCAGCCCCCCCCCGGGACAGGGGGTAACCGGGGAGCTGTTTTTT	CASSPPPGQGVTGELFF
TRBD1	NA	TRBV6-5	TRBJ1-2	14	TGTGCCAGCAGTTACTCGGGACAGGGGCATGGCTACACCTTC	CASSYSGQGHGYTF
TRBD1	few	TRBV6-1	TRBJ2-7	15	TGTGCCAGCAACGCCGGGACAGCGATTACCTACGAGCAGTACTTC	CASNAGTAITYEQYF
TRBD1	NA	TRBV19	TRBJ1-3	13	TGTGCCAGTAGTGTCGACAGGGCCGGCACCATATATTTT	CASSVDRAGTIYF
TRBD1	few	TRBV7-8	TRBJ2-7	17	TGTGCCAGCAGCCCGAGCCCCGGGGGACAGGGGGCCTACGAGCAGTACTTC	CASSPSPGGQGAYEQYF
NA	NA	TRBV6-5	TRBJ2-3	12	TGTGCCAGCAGCCGAAGCGCAGATACGCAGTATTTT	CASSRSADTQYF
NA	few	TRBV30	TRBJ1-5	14	TGTGCCTGGAGTGTGGGCAATAGCAATCAGCCCCAGCATTTT	CAWSVGNSNQPQHF
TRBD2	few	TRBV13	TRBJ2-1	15	TGTGCCAGCAGCCTGGGACTAGCGGGGGGAAATGAGCAGTTCTTC	CASSLGLAGGNEQFF
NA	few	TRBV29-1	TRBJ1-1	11	TGCAGCGTCGCTATCGATGCTGAAGCTTTCTTT	CSVAIDAEAFF
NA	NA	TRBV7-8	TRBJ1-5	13	TGTGCCAGCTCCCAACAGGGCAATCAGCCCCAGCATTTT	CASSQQGNQPQHF
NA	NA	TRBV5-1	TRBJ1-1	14	TGCGCCAGCAGCTTATTGACAGAAGGGGGTGAAGCTTTCTTT	CASSLLTEGGEAFF
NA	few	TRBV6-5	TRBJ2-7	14	TGTGCCAGCAGTTACTCCCAGGGTTCCTACGAGCAGTACTTC	CASSYSQGSYEQYF
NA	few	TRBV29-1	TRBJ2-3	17	TGCAGCGTTCTCGTCGACAAGATCCCAGGGCCTACAGATACGCAGTATTTT	CSVLVDKIPGPTDTQYF
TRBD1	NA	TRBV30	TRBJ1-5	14	TGTGCCTGGAGTGAGCTGGACAGGTATCAGCCCCAGCATTTT	CAWSELDRYQPQHF
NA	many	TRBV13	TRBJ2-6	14	TGTGCCAGCCGTCGAGGTTCTGGGGCCAACGTCCTGACTTTC	CASRRGSGANVLTF
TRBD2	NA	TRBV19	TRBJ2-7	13	TGTGCCAGTAGTACCCGGGAGGCGGGCGAGCAGTACTTC	CASSTREAGEQYF
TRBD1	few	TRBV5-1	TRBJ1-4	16	TGCGCCAGCAGCTTCGAACAGGGGGCTCCTAATGAAAAACTGTTTTTT	CASSFEQGAPNEKLFF
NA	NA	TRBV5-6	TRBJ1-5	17	TGTGCCAGCAGCTTGGCCAGGAATGACAGAATAAATCAGCCCCAGCATTTT	CASSLARNDRINQPQHF
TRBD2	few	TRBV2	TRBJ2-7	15	TGTGCCAGCAGTGATTGGACTAGCGCCACCTACGAGCAGTACTTC	CASSDWTSATYEQYF
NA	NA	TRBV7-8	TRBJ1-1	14	TGTGCCAGCAGCTCACAGGGTGGAGACACTGAAGCTTTCTTT	CASSSQGGDTEAFF
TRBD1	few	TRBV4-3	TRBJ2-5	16	TGCGCCAGCAGCCATACTCGGGACAGGGTAAAAGAGACCCAGTACTTC	CASSHTRDRVKETQYF
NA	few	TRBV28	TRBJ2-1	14	TGTGCCAGCAGGCAGCAACTACCCTACAATGAGCAGTTCTTC	CASRQQLPYNEQFF
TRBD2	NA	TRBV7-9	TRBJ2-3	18	TGTGCCAGCAGCCCAAGCGGGACTAGCGGTGTCAGCACAGATACGCAGTATTTT	CASSPSGTSGVSTDTQYF
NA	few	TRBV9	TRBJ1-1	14	TGTGCCAGCTGCGCATTCGGTGTGAACACTGAAGCTTTCTTT	CASCAFGVNTEAFF
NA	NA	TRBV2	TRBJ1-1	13	TGTGCCAGCAGTGGACAGCCGAACACTGAAGCTTTCTTT	CASSGQPNTEAFF
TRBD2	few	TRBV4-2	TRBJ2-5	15	TGTGCCAGCAGCCAAGCCGGCGGGAGGGCGGAGACCCAGTACTTC	CASSQAGGRAETQYF
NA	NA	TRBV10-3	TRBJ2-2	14	TGTGCCATCAGAAGACTAGTTACAACCGGGGAGCTGTTTTTT	CAIRRLVTTGELFF
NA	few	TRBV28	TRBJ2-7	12	TGTGCCAGCAGTCCTCTATCCTACGAGCAGTACTTC	CASSPLSYEQYF
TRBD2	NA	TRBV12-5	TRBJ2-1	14	TGTGCTAGTGGTTCCGGGGGGACCTACAATGAGCAGTTCTTC	CASGSGGTYNEQFF
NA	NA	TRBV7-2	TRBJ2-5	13	TGTGCCAGCAGCTCGGACAAAACGGGGACCCAGTACTTC	CASSSDKTGTQYF
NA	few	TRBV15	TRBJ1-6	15	TGTGCCACCAGCAGAGGACGTCCGGGAGGCTCACCCCTCCACTTT	CATSRGRPGGSPLHF
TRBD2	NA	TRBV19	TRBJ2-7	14	TGTGCCAGTGCCGGGGTAGCGGGAGATTACGAGCAGTACTTC	CASAGVAGDYEQYF
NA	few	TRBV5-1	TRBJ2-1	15	TGCGCCAGCAGCTTGGTAACGGTTTCCTACAATGAGCAGTTCTTC	CASSLVTVSYNEQFF
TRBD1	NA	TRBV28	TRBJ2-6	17	TGTGCCAGCAGAACGAGGACAGGATCCTCTGGGGCCAACGTCCTGACTTTC	CASRTRTGSSGANVLTF
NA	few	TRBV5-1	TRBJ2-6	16	TGCGCCAGCAGCTTGGGACAGCACTCTGGGGCCAACGTCCTGACTTTC	CASSLGQHSGANVLTF
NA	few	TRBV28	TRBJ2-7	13	TGTGCCACCACCTTGGACGGGAGCTACGAGCAGTACTTC	CATTLDGSYEQYF
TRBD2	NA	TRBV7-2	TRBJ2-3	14	TGTGCCAGCAGCTTAGCGGGAGGGACGGATACGCAGTATTTT	CASSLAGGTDTQYF
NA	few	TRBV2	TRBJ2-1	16	TGTGCCAGCAGAGACTACTTGACTGGCGGCAACAATGAGCAGTTCTTC	CASRDYLTGGNNEQFF
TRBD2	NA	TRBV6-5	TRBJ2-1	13	TGTGCCAGCAGTACCGGGACTAGCGGGGAGCAGTTCTTC	CASSTGTSGEQFF
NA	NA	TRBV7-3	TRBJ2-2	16	TGTGCCAGCAGCCAAGGGGGGCTAGCGGCGCCCGGGGAGCTGTTTTTT	CASSQGGLAAPGELFF
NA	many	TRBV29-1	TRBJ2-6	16	TGCAGCGTTGTATACAGGGAAAGGTCTGGGGCCAACGTCCTGACTTTC	CSVVYRERSGANVLTF
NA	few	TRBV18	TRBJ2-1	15	TGTGCCAGCTCACCAGAGGAGGGTCTCTACAATGAGCAGTTCTTC	CASSPEEGLYNEQFF